The rows below give T cell receptor beta chains drawn from one sample of a study of blood T cell repertoires in COVID-19. Repertoires were generated with immunoSEQ multiplex PCR, while TCRdb's copy carries only in-frame clones and drops some. The data hold 80,000 to 90,000 clones, with around 85% observed a single time. The specimen sequenced was peripheral blood. These TCRs come from a woman of 80 years or more with COVID-19, enrolled during active disease. Both conserved end residues are part of each CDR3. A D gene is named only where the DNA matches it firmly. Where a row states a size, it is once, few, many or the class of an expanded clone; other rows omit it.

v_gene	d_gene	j_gene	abundance	CDR3nt	CDR3aa
TRBV7-3	-	TRBJ2-5	-	TGTGCCAGCAGCCCAAGAGGCAGTGAGACCCAGTACTTC	CASSPRGSETQYF
TRBV6-5	-	TRBJ1-2	-	TGTGCCAGCAGACAGGGAATCCCACTTGGCTACACCTTC	CASRQGIPLGYTF
TRBV19	-	TRBJ1-2	once	TGTGCCAGTAGGGTTGGCGGGGGCTACACCTTC	CASRVGGGYTF
TRBV24-1	TRBD2	TRBJ2-2	few	TGTGCCACCAGGACTAGCGGGGGGCAGGACACCGGGGAGCTGTTTTTT	CATRTSGGQDTGELFF
TRBV12-3/TRBV12-4	TRBD1	TRBJ1-1	once	TGTGCCAGCAGTTTGGACAGGGGCCCTTTCTTT	CASSLDRGPFF
TRBV10-1	TRBD2	TRBJ2-5	-	TGCGCCAGCAGTGTGCACGTACTAGCGGGAGTGGAGACCCAGTACTTC	CASSVHVLAGVETQYF
TRBV14	TRBD1	TRBJ1-6	-	TGTGCCAGCAGCCACCGAAGGTGGGACAGGGACTACAATTCACCCCTCCACTTT	CASSHRRWDRDYNSPLHF
TRBV4-1	-	TRBJ1-5	-	TGCGCCAGCAGCCAAGCCATTACGGGGGTCGCAGGGCAGCCCCAGCATTTT	CASSQAITGVAGQPQHF
TRBV2	TRBD1	TRBJ2-7	-	TGTGCCAGCTTACGGGACAGGGGGCGAGGGGAGCAGTACTTC	CASLRDRGRGEQYF
TRBV5-3	-	TRBJ2-7	-	TGTGCCAGAAGCTTGTGGGGCCCTCAAACCTACGAGCAGTACTTC	CARSLWGPQTYEQYF
TRBV5-6	-	TRBJ2-7	-	TGTGCCAGCAGCTTGTTCCAGGGGCACGAGCAGTACTTC	CASSLFQGHEQYF